This T cell receptor (beta chain) was sequenced in a study of CD8 T cells in Susac syndrome (dated by TCRdb to about 2019). Study-wide context: The study used repertoire sequencing to test whether antigen drove CD8+ T cell activation and differentiation in Susac syndrome. The study compared CD8+ T cell repertoire clonality among 12 healthy donors, around 14 Susac syndrome patients and fewer than 19 multiple sclerosis patients.

Taken from cysteine to phenylalanine, the CDR3 has 15 residues. The only DNA kept is the CDR3, 45 bases in frame from the first base. V is pruned by 4 bases and J by 9 bases, leaving 7 bases of the junction without a gene match. Sequences MNHEY (CDR1) and SVGAGI (CDR2) are obtained from the germline V gene. RNA was extracted using the RNeasy kit, and about 0.45 to 1 ug of the RNA was reverse transcribed with random hexamers. The immunoSEQ multiplex PCR assay, which covers 54 Vbeta and 13 Jbeta segments, was used to amplify TCR beta CDR3 regions. PCR amplification bias was corrected using a synthetic template baseline for primer optimization and computational correction. The paper's data handling went like this. Reads were assigned to V, D and J genes according to IMGT and analyzed in immunoSEQ Analyzer, with only productive sequences retained. To calculate clonality, Shannon entropy was normalized by log2 of the number of productive unique sequences and then subtracted from one. For each patient and control, public and private clones were evaluated within the 100 most prevalent clones. Susac-specific clones were defined as absent from healthy and MS cohorts, approximately 1,000 published viral clones and other ImmuneACCESS disease sequences. The public reads were reprocessed in TCRdb via fastp at Q25 and MiXCR, keeping in-frame beta chains. Merged by CDR3 protein, the rows form single entries marked with the most common genes and DNA. The V and J calls were determined by TCRdb, not by the authors. The sample profile shows hundreds of thousands of distinct CDR3 sequences; about 90% of them were found once. Approximately 0.13% of the sample belongs to the ten largest clones.

Peripheral blood CD8+ and CD4+ T cells from healthy donors, Susac syndrome patients and multiple sclerosis patients were profiled using high-throughput TCR beta sequencing. Multiple sclerosis controls were treatment-naive patients with stable or active relapsing-remitting disease fulfilling revised McDonald criteria. Bulk CD8+ and CD4+ T cells were purified by magnetic negative isolation, whereas CD8+ TEMRA cells were enriched by FACS. Blood was collected in EDTA tubes and processed within 24 hours, with PBMCs isolated through density gradient centrifugation. PBMCs intended for TCR sequencing were cryopreserved in liquid nitrogen and were subsequently thawed in a 37 degrees C water bath. The sorted or isolated CD4+, CD8+ and CD8+ TEMRA cells had a purity of 90% or higher. This clonotype appeared a single time. Its antigen is currently not known. No per-base quality is available; no much larger clone lies one base away. A single read makes a weak case.

Study-level results and caveats: The number of individuals in the TCR sequencing and HLA analysis was recognized as being relatively small.

The sample consisted of CD8+ T cells from PBMCs. This clonotype was sampled from a human donor with multiple sclerosis. The chain couples TRBV6-5 to TRBJ1-6, and TRBD1 matches 9 of the central bases. The encoded CDR3 is CASSSLDRGLSPLHF. Here is the DNA: TGTGCCAGCAGTTCCTTGGACAGGGGACTTTCACCCCTCCACTTT.